These T cell receptor beta chains were read from a single sample in a study of blood T cell repertoires in COVID-19. Profiling relied on immunoSEQ multiplex PCR, and the TCRdb table lists in-frame clones only, not all of them. The sample includes some 26,000 clones, about 90% seen only once; the top ten take under 3.5%. The sample consisted of peripheral blood. The receptors were gathered from a human donor in a cohort sampled during active COVID-19. CDR3s include the opening cysteine and the closing phenylalanine or tryptophan. The D gene is left open where the match is weak. The listing skips clone size in some rows; elsewhere it reads once, few, many or a size class.

TRBJ2-1,TRBD1,NA,TRBV10-2,TGCGCCAGCTCAGGACAGGGGGCCTACAATGAGCAGTTCTTC,CASSGQGAYNEQFF
TRBJ1-2,TRBD1,NA,TRBV11-2,TGTGCCAGCAGAAACCTACGACAGGGGACCCGCTATGGCTACACCTTC,CASRNLRQGTRYGYTF
TRBJ2-4,NA,NA,TRBV9,TGTGCCAGCAGCGTAGGGCCAGGGTTAGGCATTCAGTACTTC,CASSVGPGLGIQYF
TRBJ1-5,TRBD1,NA,TRBV5-1,TGCGCCAGCAGGGAGGGGGCAGATCAGCCCCAGCATTTT,CASREGADQPQHF
TRBJ1-4,TRBD1,NA,TRBV7-2,TGTGCCAGCAGCCGGACAGGGAGTAATGAAAAACTGTTTTTT,CASSRTGSNEKLFF
TRBJ2-7,TRBD1,NA,TRBV5-1,TGCGCCAGCAGCTCACCGGGACAGGGCTACGAGCAGTACTTC,CASSSPGQGYEQYF
TRBJ1-2,NA,few,TRBV4-3,TGCGCCAGCAGCTTTAAGCGGGGCGGAAGGGAGGGCTACACCTTC,CASSFKRGGREGYTF
TRBJ1-5,NA,NA,TRBV7-9,TGTGCCAGCAGCTTAAGCGCGGGTGGAAGCAATCAGCCCCAGCATTTT,CASSLSAGGSNQPQHF
TRBJ2-1,NA,NA,TRBV19,TGTGCCAGTAGTATAGCTCAGAAGTTTGAGCAGTTCTTC,CASSIAQKFEQFF
TRBJ2-1,NA,NA,TRBV30,TGTGCCTGGAGTGTAGGGGCAGATAACAATGAGCAGTTCTTC,CAWSVGADNNEQFF
TRBJ2-1,TRBD2,NA,TRBV6-2/TRBV6-3,TGTGCCAGCAGTTACTCGCCAGCGGGGGGGCTATACAATGAGCAGTTCTTC,CASSYSPAGGLYNEQFF
TRBJ1-1,TRBD1,NA,TRBV5-1,TGCGCCAGCAGCCCAGGACAGGGGAAAAGAGCTTTCTTT,CASSPGQGKRAFF
TRBJ2-1,NA,NA,TRBV5-4,TGTGCCAGTACACCAAGTAGGACAGCGAATGAGCAGTTCTTC,CASTPSRTANEQFF
TRBJ1-2,NA,NA,TRBV4-3,TGCGCCAGCAGCCAAGATTTACAGGGACCTATCCACTATGGCTACACCTTC,CASSQDLQGPIHYGYTF
TRBJ2-5,TRBD1,NA,TRBV5-1,TGCGCCAGCAGCTCGGGACAGCAACAAGAGACCCAGTACTTC,CASSSGQQQETQYF
TRBJ1-6,TRBD1,NA,TRBV28,TGTGCCAGCAGTTTCGCGGACAGGGGGGATTCACCCCTCCACTTT,CASSFADRGDSPLHF
TRBJ1-5,NA,NA,TRBV13,TGTGCCAGCAGCTTAGGGGCAGCGGGTTCCCAGCATTTT,CASSLGAAGSQHF
TRBJ2-1,NA,NA,TRBV9,TGTGCCAGCAGCGTAGCTCTTGGGGGGATTTACAATGAGCAGTTCTTC,CASSVALGGIYNEQFF
TRBJ1-1,TRBD1,once,TRBV6-5,TGTGCCAGCAGTTGGGGACAGCTGAACACTGAAGCTTTCTTT,CASSWGQLNTEAFF
TRBJ2-5,TRBD1,NA,TRBV6-4,TGTGCCACACCAGGCTTACAGGGGATCCAAGAGACCCAGTACTTC,CATPGLQGIQETQYF
TRBJ2-7,TRBD1,NA,TRBV5-4,TGTGCCAGTCAACCGGGACAGGGTTTATTCGAGCAGTACTTC,CASQPGQGLFEQYF
TRBJ2-5,NA,NA,TRBV4-2,TGTGCCAGCAGCCGCACCGGGACCCCGGCACAGGGTGAGACCCAGTACTTC,CASSRTGTPAQGETQYF
TRBJ2-5,NA,few,TRBV6-5,TGTGCCAGCAGTTACGCGACAAGACGGGAGACCCAGTACTTC,CASSYATRRETQYF
TRBJ2-1,NA,NA,TRBV6-2/TRBV6-3,TGTGCCAGCAGTAGCAGGGATGGGGAGCAGTTCTTC,CASSSRDGEQFF
TRBJ2-1,NA,NA,TRBV2,TGTGCCAGCCGGAAACAAACAGGGAGTTCCTACAATGAGCAGTTCTTC,CASRKQTGSSYNEQFF
TRBJ2-2,NA,NA,TRBV5-6,TGTGCCAGCAGCCCTAGCTTTACGTGGTACACCGGGGAGCTGTTTTTT,CASSPSFTWYTGELFF
TRBJ2-2,NA,NA,TRBV10-2,TGCGCCAGCAGTCCGGGATTCAACACCGGGGAGCTGTTTTTT,CASSPGFNTGELFF
TRBJ2-7,NA,NA,TRBV6-2/TRBV6-3,TGTGCCAGCAGTTACGGCACCAAGTACGAGCAGTACTTC,CASSYGTKYEQYF
TRBJ1-1,TRBD1,NA,TRBV6-6,TGTGCCAGCAGTACAACAGGGGGCGCGAACACTGAAGCTTTCTTT,CASSTTGGANTEAFF
TRBJ1-2,TRBD1,NA,TRBV2,TGTGCCAGCAGGACCGGGACAGGGGATGGCTACACCTTC,CASRTGTGDGYTF
TRBJ1-1,TRBD1,NA,TRBV19,TGTGCCAGTAGCCTTTCCGGGACAGCGAACACTGAAGCTTTCTTT,CASSLSGTANTEAFF
TRBJ2-3,NA,once,TRBV5-4,TGTGCCAGCAGCTTGGTTACTAGCACAGATACGCAGTATTTT,CASSLVTSTDTQYF
TRBJ1-1,NA,NA,TRBV3-1/TRBV3-2,TGTGCCAGCAGCCCATCCAGACTAATGAACACTGAAGCTTTCTTT,CASSPSRLMNTEAFF
TRBJ2-1,TRBD2,NA,TRBV30,TGTGCCTGGGGGGTGAGACTAGCATCGGCCGAGCAGTTCTTC,CAWGVRLASAEQFF
TRBJ2-7,NA,NA,TRBV10-3,TGTGCCATCAGTGACAGGGGTGGTTCCTACGAGCAGTACTTC,CAISDRGGSYEQYF
TRBJ2-7,TRBD1,once,TRBV7-3,TGTGCCAGCAGCTCCCGCCCAGGGGGCAGAGCCTACGAGCAGTACTTC,CASSSRPGGRAYEQYF
TRBJ2-4,NA,NA,TRBV27,TGTGCCTGGCCCAGGGGAAACATTCAGTACTTC,CAWPRGNIQYF
TRBJ2-1,NA,NA,TRBV5-8,TGTGCCAGCAGCTTGGGAGGGACACCAGGGTACAATGAGCAGTTCTTC,CASSLGGTPGYNEQFF
TRBJ1-1,TRBD1,NA,TRBV2,TGTGCCAGCAGTGACAGGGACAGGACGGCTTTCTTT,CASSDRDRTAFF
TRBJ2-5,NA,once,TRBV7-9,TGTGCCAGCTCCTCCTCAGGCTCGGAGACCCAGTACTTC,CASSSSGSETQYF
TRBJ1-1,TRBD1,NA,TRBV18,TGTGCCAGCTCACGGGACAGGAACACTGAAGCTTTCTTT,CASSRDRNTEAFF
TRBJ1-1,NA,NA,TRBV6-5,TGTGCCAGCTCCGACCCCGGGACAGAAGCTTTCTTT,CASSDPGTEAFF
TRBJ1-2,NA,NA,TRBV6-2/TRBV6-3,TGTGCCAGCAGCCCCCGGGGCGCAGGGACTCGTGGCTACACCTTC,CASSPRGAGTRGYTF
TRBJ2-3,TRBD1,NA,TRBV6-6,TGTGCCAGCAGTTACGCGGGACAGGTGGGAACAGATACGCAGTATTTT,CASSYAGQVGTDTQYF
TRBJ2-3,TRBD2,NA,TRBV9,TGTGCCAGCAGCGTAGGCGGCGGGGGACGCGCAGATACGCAGTATTTT,CASSVGGGGRADTQYF
TRBJ1-2,NA,once,TRBV5-5,TGTGCCAGCAGCTTAGTCGGGGGGCAGGACTATGGCTACACCTTC,CASSLVGGQDYGYTF
TRBJ2-7,TRBD2,NA,TRBV3-1/TRBV3-2,TGTGCCAGCAGCCTCGGGAGGGGGGAGCAGTACTTC,CASSLGRGEQYF